These T cell receptor beta chains were read from a single sample in a study of PD-1 blockade in classical Hodgkin lymphoma. Some clones are missing from TCRdb's copy, which holds only in-frame ones; the method was immunoSEQ multiplex PCR. The table shows 20,000 to 25,000 clones, with around 84% occurring only once. The material sequenced was peripheral blood mononuclear cells (PBMCs), taken before the fourth cycle of nivolumab. The receptor source for this set is a human donor with classical Hodgkin lymphoma. Both conserved end residues are part of each CDR3. Fields, in order: clone size, D gene, V gene, CDR3 length, J gene, CDR3 DNA, CDR3 protein. D genes are given only for firm matches. Expanded clones get a size class; other rows say once, few or many, or leave the size out.

size: few
D: TRBD2
V: TRBV2
length: 19
J: TRBJ2-4
DNA: TGTGCCAGCAGTGAAAGGCGGACTAGCGGGGGGGCAAGCAAAAACATTCAGTACTTC
CDR3: CASSERRTSGGASKNIQYF

size: .
D: TRBD2
V: TRBV2
length: 12
J: TRBJ2-5
DNA: TGTGCCAGCAGATCGGGGGGAGAGACCCAGTACTTC
CDR3: CASRSGGETQYF

size: once
D: .
V: TRBV19
length: 12
J: TRBJ1-1
DNA: TGTGCCACCGTACCCCTTGGGGGTGAAGCTTTCTTT
CDR3: CATVPLGGEAFF

size: once
D: .
V: TRBV6-1
length: 12
J: TRBJ2-7
DNA: TGTGCCAGCAGTGATCTAGCCCGCGAGCAGTACTTC
CDR3: CASSDLAREQYF

size: .
D: .
V: TRBV18
length: 14
J: TRBJ1-2
DNA: TGTGCCAGCTCACCAACAGGGCCAGGGGATGGCTACACCTTC
CDR3: CASSPTGPGDGYTF

size: .
D: TRBD2
V: TRBV6-5
length: 15
J: TRBJ2-1
DNA: TGTGCCAGCAGGACCGGGACTAGCGGATACAATGAGCAGTTCTTC
CDR3: CASRTGTSGYNEQFF

size: .
D: .
V: TRBV21-1
length: 15
J: TRBJ2-1
DNA: TGTGCCAGCAGCAAAGGATCTAGCGGGAACAATGAGCAGTTCTTC
CDR3: CASSKGSSGNNEQFF

size: .
D: TRBD1
V: TRBV10-3
length: 17
J: TRBJ1-4
DNA: TGTGCCACCTCGACAGGGTCCTTCGCTACAACTAATGAAAAACTGTTTTTT
CDR3: CATSTGSFATTNEKLFF

size: .
D: .
V: TRBV10-1
length: 18
J: TRBJ2-7
DNA: TGCGCCGGACCGTGGTTGGGGCGTACCCAGGCGCCCTTCTACGAGCAGTACTTC
CDR3: CAGPWLGRTQAPFYEQYF

size: .
D: .
V: TRBV6-1
length: 16
J: TRBJ2-1
DNA: TGTGCCAGCAGTGAAGACGTCGCCTATGTGCGGAATGAGCAGTTCTTC
CDR3: CASSEDVAYVRNEQFF

size: few
D: TRBD1
V: TRBV2
length: 15
J: TRBJ2-7
DNA: TGTGCCAGCAGTTGGGACAGGGGGAACGTCTACGAGCAGTACTTC
CDR3: CASSWDRGNVYEQYF

size: .
D: TRBD1
V: TRBV30
length: 18
J: TRBJ2-3
DNA: TGTGCCTGGAGTGACAAGGGGCTTGGACAGGGGCCCACAGATACGCAGTATTTT
CDR3: CAWSDKGLGQGPTDTQYF

size: .
D: .
V: TRBV5-6
length: 14
J: TRBJ1-2
DNA: TGTGCCAGCAGTCCACAGGGAAACACTTATGGCTACACCTTC
CDR3: CASSPQGNTYGYTF

size: .
D: .
V: TRBV11-3
length: 16
J: TRBJ1-1
DNA: TGTGCCAGCAGCCGTTACCAGGCAGGGAGGAACACTGAAGCTTTCTTT
CDR3: CASSRYQAGRNTEAFF

size: .
D: TRBD2
V: TRBV5-4
length: 15
J: TRBJ2-3
DNA: TGTGCCAGCAGCTTGCGCGGGGGGGCCCAAGGGACGCAGTATTTT
CDR3: CASSLRGGAQGTQYF

size: .
D: .
V: TRBV5-1
length: 16
J: TRBJ2-7
DNA: TGCGCCAGCAGCTTCCGCCCCGTCAGCGGGCACTACGAGCAGTACTTC
CDR3: CASSFRPVSGHYEQYF

size: .
D: .
V: TRBV27
length: 14
J: TRBJ1-4
DNA: TGTGCCAGCAGTCTACAGGGATCTAATGAAAAACTGTTTTTT
CDR3: CASSLQGSNEKLFF

size: .
D: .
V: TRBV13
length: 12
J: TRBJ1-5
DNA: TGTGCCAGCAGCTTTGGGGATCAGCCCCAGCATTTT
CDR3: CASSFGDQPQHF

size: .
D: TRBD1
V: TRBV18
length: 17
J: TRBJ1-2
DNA: TGTGCCAGCTCACCGTCAGGTGGGACAGGCGACAACTATGGCTACACCTTC
CDR3: CASSPSGGTGDNYGYTF

size: once
D: .
V: TRBV6-6
length: 14
J: TRBJ1-5
DNA: TGTGCCAGCAGTTACACTCGAAACGCGGGGCCCCAGCATTTT
CDR3: CASSYTRNAGPQHF

size: .
D: .
V: TRBV7-9
length: 18
J: TRBJ1-1
DNA: TGTGCCAGCAGCTTATTGTGGGGTCTTGAGAAAATCAACACTGAAGCTTTCTTT
CDR3: CASSLLWGLEKINTEAFF

size: .
D: TRBD1
V: TRBV11-2
length: 16
J: TRBJ1-5
DNA: TGTGCCAGCAGCACCGGGACAGCGAGGGTCAATCAGCCCCAGCATTTT
CDR3: CASSTGTARVNQPQHF

size: .
D: TRBD2
V: TRBV25-1
length: 15
J: TRBJ2-5
DNA: TGTGCCAGCAGTATAATGGGGGGGGTTCAAGAGACCCAGTACTTC
CDR3: CASSIMGGVQETQYF

size: few
D: .
V: TRBV27
length: 13
J: TRBJ2-5
DNA: TGTGCCAGCAGGCGCGCGGGACAAGAGACCCAGTACTTC
CDR3: CASRRAGQETQYF

size: .
D: TRBD1
V: TRBV5-6
length: 15
J: TRBJ1-5
DNA: TGTGCCAGCAGCTTCAGACAGGGCTTTAATCAGCCCCAGCATTTT
CDR3: CASSFRQGFNQPQHF

size: .
D: .
V: TRBV5-8
length: 14
J: TRBJ2-7
DNA: TGTGCCAGCAGCCCCCTTGACACCAACTACGAGCAGTACTTC
CDR3: CASSPLDTNYEQYF

size: once
D: TRBD2
V: TRBV18
length: 15
J: TRBJ2-3
DNA: TGTGCCAGCCAGACTAGCCCCGGATCGGCAGATACGCAGTATTTT
CDR3: CASQTSPGSADTQYF

size: .
D: .
V: TRBV14
length: 17
J: TRBJ2-7
DNA: TGTGCCAGCAGCCAAGATGTTGGACAGCCCCAACCTCTGGAGCAGTACTTC
CDR3: CASSQDVGQPQPLEQYF

size: .
D: TRBD2
V: TRBV4-1
length: 18
J: TRBJ2-5
DNA: TGCGCCAGCAGCCAAGATCCCGAGCGGGGGGCGGGAGTAGAGACCCAGTACTTC
CDR3: CASSQDPERGAGVETQYF

size: .
D: .
V: TRBV6-5
length: 14
J: TRBJ1-2
DNA: TGTGCCAGCAGAACGGTACAGGGAAACTATGGCTACACCTTC
CDR3: CASRTVQGNYGYTF

size: .
D: TRBD2
V: TRBV15
length: 19
J: TRBJ2-1
DNA: TGTGCCACCAGCAGAGTACGGCGGGAGGGCCCGGGTACCTACAATGAGCAGTTCTTC
CDR3: CATSRVRREGPGTYNEQFF